The following is a TCR beta chain sequence with its context. Constant-segment-primed 5'RACE gave TCR alpha and TCR beta cDNA libraries with sample barcodes and UMIs. Each CDR3 protein gets one entry after TCRdb re-called the 5' RACE reads with MiXCR. The sample has under 250,000 distinct CDR3 sequences, 15% seen once; the top ten hold around 2%. The data originate from a study of T-cell memory formation after mild COVID-19. CDR3 length equals 14 residues. Germline-derived CDR1 and CDR2 are SEHNR and FQNEAQ (reference sequence). Unmatched junction bases numbered 7, after V lost 8 bases and J lost 5 bases.

V is TRBV7-9 and J is TRBJ2-1, with TRBD1 matching 9 bases. The receptor was derived from an adult woman who had mild COVID-19 (a few samples of this study predate the infection). Cell type and time point are not known. Specimen: PBMCs or a T cell subset sorted from them (not recorded which). The CDR3 sequence: CASWGQGKDNEQFF. In nucleotides, the CDR3 is TGTGCCAGCTGGGGACAGGGAAAGGACAATGAGCAGTTCTTC.